The rows below give T cell receptor beta chains drawn from one sample of a study of T cell repertoires in cytomegalovirus infection. Each CDR3 protein is one row after TCRdb ran MiXCR on the reads. The sample contains approximately 700,000 distinct CDR3 sequences, less than 40% of which appear only once. The source material was PBMCs. The origin of the receptors is a human donor in good health (CMV status not recorded). Some clones in this sample may be carry-over from other donors' samples. Each CDR3 is given with its conserved first and last residue. D genes are given only for firm matches. The size entry is marked missing in some rows and otherwise reads once, few, many or a size class.

len	v_gene	d_gene	j_gene	abundance	CDR3nt	CDR3aa
13	TRBV6-1	-	TRBJ1-2	-	TGTGCCAGCAGTGGGGGGCCCGGGAATGGCTACACCTTC	CASSGGPGNGYTF
18	TRBV7-8	-	TRBJ1-3	-	TGTGCCAGCAGCTCCTACCGCGGGTGTACAGTCTCTGGAAACACCATATATTTT	CASSSYRGCTVSGNTIYF
16	TRBV4-1	-	TRBJ1-6	few	TGCGCCAGCAGCCAGGCCTTAGGGGTCGGCAATTCACCCCTCCACTTT	CASSQALGVGNSPLHF
16	TRBV20-1	TRBD2	TRBJ2-5	-	TGCAGTGCTAGTGCTCTAGCGGAGACGATACAAGAGACCCAGTACTTC	CSASALAETIQETQYF
12	TRBV19	-	TRBJ2-5	-	TGTGCCAGTGGATGGGGACAAGAGACCCAGTACTTC	CASGWGQETQYF
13	TRBV9	-	TRBJ2-3	once	TGTGCCAGCAGAGCTACTAGCACAGATACGCAGTATTTT	CASRATSTDTQYF
17	TRBV20-1	TRBD1	TRBJ1-2	-	TGCAGTGCTACCAGACCGGGACAGGGGTTCTCTAACTATGGCTACACCTTC	CSATRPGQGFSNYGYTF
16	TRBV20-1	TRBD2	TRBJ2-7	-	TGCAGTGCTAGAGATTTTCCGGGACTAGCGGGAGCCGAGCAGTACTTC	CSARDFPGLAGAEQYF
16	TRBV7-4	-	TRBJ2-2	-	TGTGCCAGCAGACGAGAAAGGGTACTGGGACCGGGGGAGCTGTTTTTT	CASRRERVLGPGELFF
14	TRBV28	TRBD1	TRBJ1-2	-	TGTGCCAGCAGTTTAGTTCAGGGGGCGCGGGGCTACACCTTC	CASSLVQGARGYTF
12	TRBV14	-	TRBJ1-1	few	TGTGCCAGCAGCCAAGAAGGACGGTTCGGTTTCTTT	CASSQEGRFGFF
15	TRBV12-3/TRBV12-4	TRBD1	TRBJ1-5	-	TGTGCCAGCAGGGAGACAGGGGGAGGAGCTCAGCCCCAGCATTTT	CASRETGGGAQPQHF
15	TRBV24-1	TRBD1	TRBJ2-1	-	TGTGCCACCAGTGACAGGACAGGGGCGGGAAGGGAGCAGTTCTTC	CATSDRTGAGREQFF
16	TRBV7-8	-	TRBJ1-1	-	TGTGCCAGCAGCCCCCTGGGCAGGGTGGTGAACACTGAAGCTTTCTTT	CASSPLGRVVNTEAFF
14	TRBV7-2	-	TRBJ1-2	many	TGTGCCAGCAGCCCCCCGCCACTTTCCAGTGGCTACACCTTC	CASSPPPLSSGYTF
14	TRBV5-4	-	TRBJ2-5	-	TGTGCCAGCCGCTTGGAACAGCTACAAGAGACCCAGTCCTTC	CASRLEQLQETQSF
15	TRBV6-1	TRBD2	TRBJ2-5	-	TGTGCCAGCAGTGAAAGCGCGGGGGTCCAAGAGACCAAGTACTTC	CASSESAGVQETKYF
17	TRBV29-1	TRBD2	TRBJ2-1	-	TGCAGCGTTGAATGGGCTAGCGGGGGGCTTTCCTACAATGAGCAGTTCTTC	CSVEWASGGLSYNEQFF
14	TRBV6-5	-	TRBJ2-3	-	TGTGCCAGTGCGGCATTAGCTCTAGCGGATACGCAGTATTTT	CASAALALADTQYF
15	TRBV20-1	-	TRBJ2-1	-	TGCAGTGCTAGTTTATGGTCTAGCGTTATGAATGAGCAGTTCTTC	CSASLWSSVMNEQFF
14	TRBV28	-	TRBJ2-1	-	TGTGCCAGCAGCCAACCGAGGGGGAACAATGAGCAGTTCTTC	CASSQPRGNNEQFF
14	TRBV20-1	-	TRBJ1-6	-	TGCAGTGGAGCGCGCGTCTCCTATAATTCACCCCTCCACTTT	CSGARVSYNSPLHF
15	TRBV11-3	-	TRBJ1-1	-	TGTGCCAGCAGCTCATCCGGGCTCTCGGGCACTGAAGCTTTCTTT	CASSSSGLSGTEAFF
15	TRBV7-3	-	TRBJ1-5	once	TGTGCCAGCAGTTTATCCCAGGGGCTTAATCAGCCCCAGCATTTT	CASSLSQGLNQPQHF
18	TRBV24-1	TRBD2	TRBJ2-2	few	TGTGCCACCAGTGATTCCGGGACTAGCGGGAGCGGGACCGGGGAGCTGTTTTTT	CATSDSGTSGSGTGELFF
18	TRBV7-8	-	TRBJ2-5	-	TGTGCCAGCAGACCCCACCCCCGAGTGTTTGCGGGACAAGAGACCCAGTACTTC	CASRPHPRVFAGQETQYF
13	TRBV2	-	TRBJ2-3	many	TGTGCCAGCTTAAGGGACAGCACAGATACGCAGTATTTT	CASLRDSTDTQYF
14	TRBV25-1	-	TRBJ2-2	few	TGTGCCAGCAGTGACAGGGAGTACACCGGGGAGCTGTTTTTT	CASSDREYTGELFF
17	TRBV5-6	-	TRBJ1-6	-	TGTGCCAGCAGCTTTCTGACAGAAGGAGACTATAATTCACCCCTCCACTTT	CASSFLTEGDYNSPLHF
16	TRBV7-6	-	TRBJ1-1	few	TGTGCCAGCAGCTTAGATCCCCGTACGGTGAACACTGAAGCTTTCTTT	CASSLDPRTVNTEAFF
15	TRBV5-1	TRBD2	TRBJ2-1	few	TGCGCCAGCAGGACTAGCGGAGGGGACTACAATGAGCAGTTCTTC	CASRTSGGDYNEQFF
15	TRBV20-1	-	TRBJ1-1	few	TGCAGTGCTAGAGATCGGGGGAGGGGAAGGACTGAAGCTTTCTTT	CSARDRGRGRTEAFF
18	TRBV7-2	TRBD2	TRBJ2-3	many	TGTGCCAGCAGCAACGGGCGGGGCGGGAGGGCCGCGACAGATACGCAGTATTTT	CASSNGRGGRAATDTQYF
18	TRBV4-1	-	TRBJ2-2	-	TGCGCTAGCAGCCAGATGGATTCCCATGCCTCGAACACCGGGGAGCTGTTTTTT	CASSQMDSHASNTGELFF
15	TRBV20-1	-	TRBJ1-5	few	TGCAGTGCTAGTGAGGGGGGCATTAGCAATCAGCCCCAGCATTTT	CSASEGGISNQPQHF
13	TRBV25-1	-	TRBJ1-2	-	TGTGCCAGCAGTGACGAATGGCTATATGGCTACACCTTC	CASSDEWLYGYTF